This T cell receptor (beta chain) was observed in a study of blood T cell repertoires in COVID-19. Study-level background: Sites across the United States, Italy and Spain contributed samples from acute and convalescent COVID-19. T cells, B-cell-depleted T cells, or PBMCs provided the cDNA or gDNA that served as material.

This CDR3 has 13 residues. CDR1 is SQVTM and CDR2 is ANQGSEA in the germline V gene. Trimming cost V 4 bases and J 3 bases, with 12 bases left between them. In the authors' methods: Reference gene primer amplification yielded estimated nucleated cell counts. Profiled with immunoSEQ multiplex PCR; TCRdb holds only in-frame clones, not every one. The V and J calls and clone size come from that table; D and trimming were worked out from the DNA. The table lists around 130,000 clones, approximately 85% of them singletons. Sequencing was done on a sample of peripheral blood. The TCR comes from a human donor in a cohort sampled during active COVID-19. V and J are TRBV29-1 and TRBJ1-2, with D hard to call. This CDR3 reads CSVVPRGYYGYTF. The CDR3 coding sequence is TGCAGCGTTGTCCCGAGAGGGTACTATGGCTACACCTTC.